This T cell receptor beta chain was documented in a study of early T cells in non-severe SARS-CoV-2 infection. Background on the study: Chains were unpaired, as sequencing was done on bulk RNA from unsorted whole blood.

Molecules of cDNA were individually given unique molecular identifiers that were attached to them. TCRdb re-analysed the 5' RACE reads in MiXCR, keeping a single row per CDR3 protein. The sample holds around 65,000 distinct CDR3 sequences; roughly 12% are singletons and the top ten take over 1.1%. Only a few counts were recorded for this clonotype. The CDR3 runs 17 residues. Trimming pared 2 bases from V and 1 base from J, leaving 17 bases between. CDR1 is SEHNR and CDR2 is FQNEAQ in the germline V gene (reference sequence). The rearrangement joins TRBV7-9 to TRBJ1-1; D gene uncertain. The specimen was whole blood, collected at baseline. This sequence originates from an adult who was a healthcare worker with PCR-confirmed SARS-CoV-2 infection or an uninfected control (not recorded which). CDR3 in DNA: TGTGCCAGCAGCTTAAAGTCCTCGTCGGAGACGAACACTGAAGCTTTCTTT. Amino acids: CASSLKSSSETNTEAFF.